Each of the 26 T cell receptor beta chains below was sequenced from the same sample in a study of CD8 T cells in Susac syndrome. Reverse transcription of roughly 0.45 to 1 ug RNA was carried out with random hexamers. Each CDR3 protein is one row after TCRdb ran MiXCR on the immunoSEQ multiplex PCR reads. The table includes 160,000 or so distinct CDR3 sequences, 85% to 95% detected once. Sequenced input: CD4+ T cells from PBMCs. The receptors stem from a human donor with Susac syndrome.

The count of this clonotype is one. The rearrangement joins TRBV21-1 to TRBJ1-2; TRBD1, the D gene given by the table, was not confirmed from the DNA. TRBV21-1 is a documented pseudogene. This CDR3 has 13 amino acids. The CDR3 bases are TGTGCCAGCGGGGACGGGGGTAACTATGGCTACACCTTC. It yields the protein CASGDGGNYGYTF.

The chain uses TRBV18 and TRBJ2-7; tentatively, D is TRBD2 (7 bases). The V gene's germline CDR1 is KGHSH and CDR2 LQKENI. Deletions cut 2 bases from V and 7 bases from J, with 18 bases between. The CDR3 loop spans 15 amino acids. The CDR3 is CASSPGAGAQAEQYF. The CDR3 DNA reads as TGTGCCAGCTCACCAGGGGCGGGGGCCCAAGCTGAGCAGTACTTC.

The rearrangement links TRBV20-1 to TRBJ1-6; tentative D call: TRBD1 (6 bases). Germline CDR1 reads DFQATT; CDR2 reads SNEGSKA (reference sequence). V lost 0 bases and J lost 7, with 10 bases in between. The CDR3 is 14 residues long. In DNA form, the CDR3 reads TGCAGTGCTAGAGAGACCACAGGGAATTCACCCCTCCACTTT. This encodes CSARETTGNSPLHF.

The rearrangement joins TRBV4-2 to TRBJ2-3; no reliable D call. CDR3 length: 15 residues. Between the trimmed V and J ends, which lost 0 bases and 2 bases, there was a span of 9 bases. CDR1 is LGHNA, CDR2 YNFKEQ, per germline. The DNA for the CDR3 is TGTGCCAGCAGCCAAGATGAGGTCAACACAGATACGCAGTATTTT. Its protein is CASSQDEVNTDTQYF.

The chain uses TRBV19 and TRBJ2-3; D is perhaps TRBD2 (5 bases). CDR1 and CDR2 (germline): LNHDA, SQIVND (reference sequence). The CDR3 is 15 amino acids. V lost 4 bases and J lost 0, with 11 bases in between. The DNA for the CDR3 is TGTGCCAGTAGTAACGGACTTTTAAGCACAGATACGCAGTATTTT. Its protein product is CASSNGLLSTDTQYF.

The V gene is TRBV3-1, the J gene TRBJ2-7, with D possibly TRBD2 on 5 matching bases. Germline CDR1 is LGHDT and CDR2 is YNNKEL (reference sequence). CDR3 length equals 13 residues. V gave up 3 bases and J gave up 7 bases, with 13 bases separating them. In nucleotides, the CDR3 is TGTGCCAGCAGCCACTTGACCCCGGGGGAGCAGTACTTC. As protein: CASSHLTPGEQYF.

This clonotype appeared once. V is TRBV20-1 and J is TRBJ1-1; 11 nucleotides agree with TRBD1. The CDR3 is made up of 15 amino acids. Losses at the gene ends were 6 bases for V and 2 bases for J; bases not matched to a gene: 8. The germline V gene has CDR1 DFQATT and CDR2 SNEGSKA (reference sequence). Here the CDR3 reads CSAQGQGASNTEAFF. The CDR3 bases are TGCAGTGCCCAAGGACAGGGGGCGTCAAACACTGAAGCTTTCTTT.

This chain uses TRBV7-2 with TRBJ2-7; D gene unclear. The V gene lost 1 base and the J gene lost 0 bases, with 7 bases spanning the gap. The CDR3 consists of 14 residues. The germline gives CDR1 SGHTA, CDR2 FQGNSA. The CDR3 region has the DNA TGTGCCAGCAGCTTAGAGCACACCTCCTACGAGCAGTACTTC. Translating it yields CASSLEHTSYEQYF.

The CDR3: CASSPPGGASYNEQFF. The CDR3 nucleotides read TGTGCCAGCAGTCCCCCTGGAGGGGCATCCTACAATGAGCAGTTCTTC. The rearrangement joins TRBV27 to TRBJ2-1, with a tentative D call TRBD2 (6 bases). Germline lookup yields CDR1 MNHEY and CDR2 SMNVEV (reference sequence). The CDR3 loop spans 16 amino acids. V was trimmed by 5 bases and J by 1 base, leaving 15 bases between them.

The chain couples TRBV19 to TRBJ1-1; D is unclear. The V gene's germline CDR1 is LNHDA and CDR2 SQIVND (reference sequence). V was trimmed by 1 base and J by 5 bases, leaving 8 bases between them. The CDR3 consists of 13 residues. CDR3 in amino acids: CASSIGAGTEAFF. CDR3 sequence (DNA): TGTGCCAGTAGTATAGGGGCAGGTACTGAAGCTTTCTTT.

The chain combines TRBV19 with TRBJ2-7; D perhaps matches TRBD1 (5 bases). The CDR3 has 13 amino acids. V lost 3 bases and J lost 2, with 8 bases in between. CDR1 is LNHDA, CDR2 SQIVND, per germline (reference sequence). CDR3 in DNA: TGTGCCAGTAGTATGACAGATACCTACGAGCAGTACTTC. Translating gives CASSMTDTYEQYF.

This rearrangement joins TRBV5-1 to TRBJ1-1, with unresolved D. The CDR3 has 14 amino acids. Trimming took off 4 bases at V and 0 bases at J, with 10 bases between the two ends. Germline V CDR1 and CDR2: SGHRS, YFSETQ. CDR3 nucleotides: TGCGCCAGCAGCACGGGCCTCTTGAACACTGAAGCTTTCTTT. This gives the protein CASSTGLLNTEAFF.

Of note for this clonotype: The junction does not match germline at one end; this may be a read error. The chain carries TRBV27 and TRBJ2-5, with D perhaps TRBD1 or TRBD2 (5 bases each). This CDR3 is built from 16 residues. CDR1 is MNHEY, CDR2 SMNVEV, per germline (reference sequence). The CDR3 DNA is TGTGCCAGCCGTTTTGGTTACCAGGGACCCCAAGAGACCCAGTACTTC. This gives the protein CASRFGYQGPQETQYF.

V gene TRBV7-2 combines with J gene TRBJ1-2; no reliable D call. The V end was cut by 4 bases, the J end by 4 bases, with 13 bases between. CDR3 size: 14 residues. Per the germline V gene, CDR1 is SGHTA and CDR2 is FQGNSA. The CDR3 loop is CASSSSSGSYGYTF. The CDR3 DNA reads as TGTGCCAGCAGCTCGTCCTCCGGAAGCTATGGCTACACCTTC.

The chain links TRBV20-1 to TRBJ1-2; D may be TRBD1 (5 bases). This CDR3 spans 14 amino acids. The V and J ends lost 5 bases and 5 bases respectively, with 18 bases between them. Germline CDR1 is DFQATT and CDR2 is SNEGSKA (reference sequence). In DNA, the CDR3 is TGCAGTGCTTTGGGGGGGGTTGGGCGGTATGGCTACACCTTC. Its translation is CSALGGVGRYGYTF.

The gene calls are TRBV29-1 and TRBJ2-7; 10 bases match TRBD1. With 8 bases clipped from V and 2 bases from J, the junction kept 6 bases outside the gene matches. The CDR3 loop spans 13 amino acids. Germline CDR1 is SQVTM and CDR2 is ANQGSEA. The CDR3 bases are TGCAGCTACTTAGGGACAGGGGCCTACGAGCAGTACTTC. Residues: CSYLGTGAYEQYF.

The rearrangement joins TRBV19 to TRBJ2-1, with TRBD1 as a possible D gene (5 bases). The V gene lost 1 base and the J gene lost 5 bases, with 9 bases spanning the gap. Per the germline V gene, CDR1 is LNHDA and CDR2 is SQIVND (reference sequence). The CDR3 has 14 residues. In DNA form, the CDR3 reads TGTGCCAGTAGTATAGTTGACAGAAACAATGAGCAGTTCTTC. Protein product: CASSIVDRNNEQFF.

This chain uses TRBV15 with TRBJ1-4; perhaps TRBD1 as D (5 bases). V was cut by 6 bases and J by 8 bases, with 13 bases left in between. CDR1 and CDR2 from the germline V gene are LNHNV and YYDKDF (reference sequence). This CDR3 spans 13 amino acids. CDR3 in amino acids: CATRRGKKEKLFF. The CDR3 nucleotides read TGTGCCACCAGGAGGGGCAAGAAGGAAAAACTGTTTTTT.

The chain couples TRBV20-1 to TRBJ1-1; D uncertain. The CDR3 loop spans 13 amino acids. The germline gives CDR1 DFQATT, CDR2 SNEGSKA (reference sequence). V dropped 6 bases and J dropped 3 bases, with 14 bases sitting between them. CDR3 bases: TGCAGTGCCATCTGGGGAAAGCACACTGAAGCTTTCTTT. It yields the protein CSAIWGKHTEAFF.

This chain links TRBV19 with TRBJ1-2; no clear D gene. The CDR3 is 15 residues long. V was clipped by 6 bases and J by 4 bases, with 18 bases between them. The V gene's germline CDR1 is LNHDA and CDR2 SQIVND (reference sequence). CDR3 in amino acids: CASRIGEGGTYGYTF. Written as DNA, the CDR3 is TGTGCCAGTAGGATCGGGGAAGGTGGAACCTATGGCTACACCTTC.

The V and J genes are TRBV11-1 and TRBJ2-5; 7 bases map to TRBD1. The germline CDR1 and CDR2 sequences are SGHAT and FQDESV (reference sequence). V was pared by 4 bases and J by 5 bases, with 16 bases of the junction left unmatched. This CDR3 contains 17 residues. DNA of the CDR3: TGTGCCAGCAGCTCACCACACGGGACAGTGGGATGGGAGACCCAGTACTTC. Its translation is CASSSPHGTVGWETQYF.

The rearrangement uses TRBV4-2 and TRBJ2-5; TRBD2 might be the D (6 bases). The CDR3 is made up of 13 amino acids. V was cut by 0 bases and J by 5 bases, with 7 bases left in between. CDR1 is LGHNA and CDR2 is YNFKEQ in the germline V gene. CDR3 sequence: CASSQDGRETQYF. The CDR3 DNA sequence: TGTGCCAGCAGCCAAGATGGGAGGGAGACCCAGTACTTC.

The V gene is TRBV2, the J gene TRBJ2-2; 8 positions match TRBD2. The junction had 7 bases not matched to a gene; V was cut back by 6 bases and J by 4 bases. The CDR3 contains 15 residues. Germline assignment: CDR1 SNHLY and CDR2 FYNNEI. Here the CDR3 DNA reads TGTGCCAGCAGGTCGGGACTAGACGGCACCGGGGAGCTGTTTTTT. This gives the protein CASRSGLDGTGELFF.

This clonotype was observed a few times. The genes are TRBV27 and TRBJ1-2, with D perhaps TRBD1 (5 bases). V gave up 6 bases and J gave up 0 bases, with 14 bases separating them. The CDR3 length is 15 residues. The germline V gene encodes CDR1 MNHEY and CDR2 SMNVEV (reference sequence). DNA of the CDR3: TGTGCCAGCAGCCGGAGGGACTTAGCTAACTATGGCTACACCTTC. Translated: CASSRRDLANYGYTF.

This chain uses TRBV20-1 with TRBJ2-7, with 9 positions matching TRBD1. The junction had 9 bases not matched to a gene; V was cut back by 7 bases and J by 2 bases. The CDR3 consists of 14 residues. Germline V gene data show CDR1 as DFQATT and CDR2 as SNEGSKA (reference sequence). This CDR3 is CSGSGTGLPYEQYF. The CDR3 coding sequence is TGCAGTGGATCCGGGACAGGGCTTCCCTACGAGCAGTACTTC.

The chain carries TRBV20-1 and TRBJ2-1, with D perhaps TRBD2 (6 bases). This CDR3 is 13 amino acids long. Germline CDR1 is DFQATT and CDR2 is SNEGSKA (reference sequence). Between the trimmed V and J ends, which lost 8 bases and 8 bases, there was a span of 19 bases. The CDR3 is CSTKVGRGDEQFF. DNA of the CDR3: TGCAGTACTAAGGTCGGGAGAGGGGATGAGCAGTTCTTC.